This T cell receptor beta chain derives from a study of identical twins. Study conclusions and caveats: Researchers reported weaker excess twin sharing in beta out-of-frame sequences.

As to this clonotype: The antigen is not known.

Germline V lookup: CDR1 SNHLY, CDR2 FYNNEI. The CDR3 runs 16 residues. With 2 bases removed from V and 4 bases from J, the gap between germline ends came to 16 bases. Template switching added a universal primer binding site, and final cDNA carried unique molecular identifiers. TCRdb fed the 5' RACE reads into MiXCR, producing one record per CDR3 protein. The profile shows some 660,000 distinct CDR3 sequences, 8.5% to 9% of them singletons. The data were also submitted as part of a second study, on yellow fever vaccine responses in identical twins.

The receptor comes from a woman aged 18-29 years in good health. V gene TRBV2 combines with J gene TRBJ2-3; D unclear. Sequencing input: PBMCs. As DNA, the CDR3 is TGTGCCAGCAGTGAACAGTCCATAGAGATCGCAGATACGCAGTATTTT. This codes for CASSEQSIEIADTQYF.